This TCR beta chain was sequenced in a study of blood T cell repertoires in COVID-19. Turning to the study itself: Acute and convalescent COVID-19 samples came from the United States, Italy and Spain. The cDNA or gDNA used as material had been derived from T cells, B-cell-depleted T cells, or PBMCs.

The ends lost 4 bases at V and 4 bases at J; junction bases unmatched: 7. The CDR3 contains 14 residues. Germline CDR1 SGHKS, CDR2 YYEKEE (reference sequence). Under the authors' procedure: It was from reference gene primer amplification that nucleated cell counts were estimated. The assay was immunoSEQ multiplex PCR, and TCRdb's table has in-frame clones only and misses some. V and J calls and clone size are those listed in that table; D and trimming were worked out from the DNA. Seen here are about 26,000 clones, 85% to 90% observed once, and the top ten hold roughly 7.6%. Sequences were obtained from peripheral blood. The rearrangement joins TRBV5-5 to TRBJ2-7; 8 bases fit TRBD1. This TCR was sampled from a human donor in a cohort sampled during active COVID-19. The CDR3 is CASSPGQAHYEQYF. The CDR3, as DNA: TGTGCCAGCAGCCCGGGACAGGCCCATTACGAGCAGTACTTC.